These 27 T cell receptor beta chains were sequenced from one sample in a study of immunodeficiency. Study outcomes and limitations: Productive entropy and V-J pairing of CD4+ T cells looked alike across patients and controls.

Repertoires were generated with immunoSEQ multiplex PCR, while TCRdb's copy carries only in-frame clones and drops some. Of 2,300 or so clones in the sample, around 86% were seen once. Their antigens remain unidentified. Sequencing used CD4+ T cells from blood. Receptors were obtained from a young woman with POLD1 deficiency.

The chain is built from TRBV29-1 and TRBJ1-1; D unresolved. The CDR3 totals 12 residues. The V gene's germline CDR1 is SQVTM and CDR2 ANQGSEA. Trimming took off 4 bases at V and 6 bases at J, with 12 bases between the two ends. CDR3 residues: CSVVLMASEAFF. The CDR3 coding sequence is TGCAGCGTTGTTCTCATGGCTTCTGAAGCTTTCTTT.

This chain links TRBV5-4 with TRBJ2-5; TRBD1 might be the D (5 bases). V was pared by 4 bases and J by 3 bases, with 13 bases between. The germline V gene encodes CDR1 SGHNT and CDR2 YYREEE (reference sequence). This CDR3 has 14 residues. CDR3 residues: CASSPQGWEETQYF. CDR3 DNA: TGTGCCAGCAGCCCTCAGGGTTGGGAAGAGACCCAGTACTTC.

This chain links TRBV19 with TRBJ1-1; 7 bases match TRBD1. With 5 bases clipped from V and 5 bases from J, the junction kept 14 bases outside the gene matches. The CDR3 has 16 residues. Looked up from germline, CDR1 is LNHDA and CDR2 is SQIVND (reference sequence). CDR3 region: CASSGVAGGGRTEAFF. The CDR3 DNA reads TGTGCCAGTAGTGGGGTGGCAGGGGGAGGTAGGACTGAAGCTTTCTTT.

This clone was seen only once. The chain combines TRBV28 with TRBJ1-4; D is uncertain. With 2 bases removed from V and 6 bases from J, the gap between germline ends came to 4 bases. CDR3 length equals 12 residues. Germline V gene sequence: CDR1 MDHEN, CDR2 SYDVKM. The CDR3 loop reads CASSLSDEKLFF. The DNA for the CDR3 is TGTGCCAGCAGTTTAAGTGATGAAAAACTGTTTTTT.

The CDR3 spells CASSQLMITDTQYF. As DNA, the CDR3 is TGCGCCAGCAGCCAGCTGATGATCACAGATACGCAGTATTTT. This chain uses TRBV4-1 with TRBJ2-3; D unresolved. The CDR3 covers 14 residues. V was trimmed by 3 bases and J by 2 bases, leaving 9 bases between them. Per the germline V gene, CDR1 is MGHRA and CDR2 is YSYEKL.

CDR3 sequence: CASSSVGYLYNEQFF. CDR3 DNA: TGTGCCAGCAGCTCAGTGGGTTACTTATACAATGAGCAGTTCTTC. V is TRBV7-9 and J is TRBJ2-1; D gene unclear. This CDR3 contains 15 residues. Deletions cut 4 bases from V and 4 bases from J, with 14 bases between. Germline loops: CDR1 SEHNR, CDR2 FQNEAQ (reference sequence).

The chain has TRBV18 and TRBJ1-5, with D perhaps matching TRBD1 (5 bases). The CDR3 is 14 residues long. The germline V gene encodes CDR1 KGHSH and CDR2 LQKENI. V was cut by 5 bases and J by 3 bases, with 11 bases left in between. CDR3 residues: CASSATDSNQPQHF. CDR3 DNA: TGTGCCAGCTCAGCGACAGACTCCAATCAGCCCCAGCATTTT.

The chain couples TRBV6-2 or TRBV6-3 to TRBJ1-1; D is unresolved. The germline V gene has CDR1 MNHEY and CDR2 SVGEGT. This CDR3 has 15 amino acids. With 4 bases removed from V and 4 bases from J, the gap between germline ends came to 16 bases. The CDR3 loop is CASSSITGVTTEAFF. The CDR3 DNA sequence: TGTGCCAGCAGTTCCATCACGGGAGTGACCACTGAAGCTTTCTTT.

A word on this clone: The junction shows a germline mismatch at one end, possibly a read error. The V call is TRBV9, the J call TRBJ2-7; 10 bases are a match to TRBD2. Looked up from germline, CDR1 is SGDLS and CDR2 is YYNGEE. This CDR3 contains 15 residues. This chain's CDR3 is CASSSDAYLAGVRNF. CDR3 bases: TGTGCCAGCAGCTCAGATGCTTATCTAGCGGGAGTCCGTAACTTC.

The chain joins TRBV11-3 to TRBJ2-2; D is ambiguous. V lost 3 bases and J lost 4, with 6 bases in between. The CDR3 loop spans 13 amino acids. The germline CDR1 and CDR2 sequences are SGHNT and YENEEA. The DNA for the CDR3 is TGTGCCAGCAGCTTGAGAGGCACCGGGGAGCTGTTTTTT. This sequence encodes CASSLRGTGELFF.

The table lists this clone with a count of one. In DNA, the CDR3 is TGTGCCAGCAGCGTGGGGGTCGGGGAGACCCAGTACTTC. Protein: CASSVGVGETQYF. The chain combines TRBV9 with TRBJ2-5; either TRBD1 or TRBD2 may fit D (5 bases each). V lost 2 bases and J lost 5, with 10 bases in between. The CDR3 is 13 residues long. CDR1 SGDLS and CDR2 YYNGEE come from the germline V gene.

The V gene is TRBV7-6, the J gene TRBJ2-2; D gene uncertain. Germline-derived CDR1 and CDR2 are SGHVS and FNYEAQ. V was pared by 3 bases and J by 6 bases, with 8 bases between. This CDR3 is 13 amino acids long. CDR3 in amino acids: CASSFQESGELFF. As DNA, the CDR3 is TGTGCCAGCAGCTTCCAAGAATCCGGGGAGCTGTTTTTT.

V is TRBV23-1 and J is TRBJ1-1; D perhaps matches TRBD1 (5 bases). TRBV23-1 is known as an ORF, though its function is uncertain. Between the trimmed V and J ends, which lost 3 bases and 0 bases, there was a span of 20 bases. CDR3 length: 18 amino acids. The CDR3: CASSHFRLNQGMNTEAFF. The CDR3 DNA reads TGCGCCAGCAGTCACTTCAGACTCAACCAGGGCATGAACACTGAAGCTTTCTTT.

This clone turned up a few times. This sequence joins TRBV19 and TRBJ1-2, with 7 bases aligning to TRBD1. The germline CDR1 and CDR2 sequences are LNHDA and SQIVND (reference sequence). The ends lost 7 bases at V and 5 bases at J; junction bases unmatched: 10. The CDR3 length is 14 residues. The CDR3 sequence is CASTRGGGAYGYTF. In nucleotides, the CDR3 is TGTGCCAGTACCAGGGGAGGGGGCGCATATGGCTACACCTTC.

The genes are TRBV7-9 and TRBJ2-1; no clear D. The CDR3 spans 15 residues. V was cut by 1 base and J by 6 bases, with 13 bases left in between. CDR1 SEHNR and CDR2 FQNEAQ come from the germline V gene (reference sequence). CDR3 in DNA: TGTGCCAGCAGCTTAGTCAAAGGGTCGCTCAATGAGCAGTTCTTC. Residues: CASSLVKGSLNEQFF.

V gene TRBV19 combines with J gene TRBJ1-1, with D possibly TRBD1 on 5 matching bases. Trimming removed 6 bases from V and 1 base from J, with 9 bases in between. The CDR3 extends over 13 amino acids. CDR1 and CDR2 (germline): LNHDA, SQIVND (reference sequence). In DNA, the CDR3 is TGTGCCAGTAGCTCCGACAGGAACACTGAAGCTTTCTTT. Translated: CASSSDRNTEAFF.

This chain joins TRBV27 and TRBJ1-6; D is unresolved. Trimming cost V 5 bases and J 7 bases, with 18 bases left between them. This CDR3 is 16 amino acids long. The V gene's germline CDR1 is MNHEY and CDR2 SMNVEV (reference sequence). CDR3 residues: CASSLVPEPRNSPLHF. CDR3 in DNA: TGTGCCAGCAGTCTGGTCCCGGAGCCAAGAAATTCACCCCTCCACTTT.

This sequence joins TRBV29-1 and TRBJ2-3; D may match TRBD1 or TRBD2 (5 bases each). Germline V gene data show CDR1 as SQVTM and CDR2 as ANQGSEA. V was clipped by 4 bases and J by 1 base, with 6 bases between them. This CDR3 is 12 amino acids long. The CDR3 DNA is TGCAGCGTTGGGGACCGCACAGATACGCAGTATTTT. Translation gives CSVGDRTDTQYF.

This chain connects TRBV30 to TRBJ2-1, with 7 bases identical to TRBD2. The junction had 6 bases not matched to a gene; V was cut back by 6 bases and J by 1 base. The CDR3 sequence is 14 residues long. Germline V lookup: CDR1 GTSNPN, CDR2 SVGIG (reference sequence). The CDR3 coding sequence is TGTGCCTGTCCCCAAGCGGGATCCTACAATGAGCAGTTCTTC. It yields the protein CACPQAGSYNEQFF.

The rearrangement uses TRBV27 and TRBJ1-1, with unresolved D. The germline V gene has CDR1 MNHEY and CDR2 SMNVEV (reference sequence). This CDR3 region has 13 residues. The V end lost 3 bases, the J end lost 5 bases, and 10 bases lay between the germline ends. The CDR3 loop reads CASSFWRETEAFF. Written as DNA, the CDR3 is TGTGCCAGCAGTTTCTGGCGGGAGACTGAAGCTTTCTTT.

This clone was seen once. This chain links TRBV5-5 with TRBJ2-1; TRBD2 matches 11 bases. Trimming cost V 4 bases and J 8 bases; bases outside gene matches: 5. The CDR3 has 14 residues. The germline V gene has CDR1 SGHKS and CDR2 YYEKEE (reference sequence). The CDR3, as DNA: TGTGCCAGCAGCAGGACTAGCGGGCTTTATGAGCAGTTCTTC. Translation gives CASSRTSGLYEQFF.

J is TRBJ1-6 and V is TRBV23-1, with D possibly matching TRBD1 (5 bases). TRBV23-1 is annotated as an ORF whose role is uncertain. The CDR3 sequence is 18 residues long. Trimming shortened V by 6 bases and J by 4 bases, and 22 bases separated the two germline ends. The CDR3 loop reads CASRPGQSLTFYNSPLHF. The CDR3 DNA reads TGCGCCAGCAGGCCGGGGCAGTCCCTGACTTTTTATAATTCACCCCTCCACTTT.

The chain couples TRBV30 to TRBJ2-1; 7 nucleotides line up with TRBD2. CDR1 is GTSNPN, CDR2 SVGIG, per germline (reference sequence). With V trimmed by 0 bases and J by 4 bases, 6 bases remained unmatched. This CDR3 is built from 15 residues. The CDR3 DNA reads TGTGCCTGGAGTGTAGGGGACTACCCGTACAATGAGCAGTTCTTC. It is translated as CAWSVGDYPYNEQFF. The complete variable domain, with remaining parts taken from reference TRBV30 and TRBJ2-1, reads SQTIHQWPATLVQPVGSPLSLECTVEGTSNPNLYWYRQAAGRGLQLLFYSVGIGQISSEVPQNLSASRPQDRQFILSSKKLLLSDSGFYLCAWSVGDYPYNEQFFGPGTRLTVL.

The chain combines TRBV12-3 or TRBV12-4 with TRBJ2-2; TRBD1 is a possible D gene (6 bases). The V end lost 6 bases, the J end lost 5 bases, and 10 bases lay between the germline ends. The CDR3 extends over 13 amino acids. CDR3 amino acids: CASSRTETGELFF. For the CDR3, the DNA is TGTGCCAGCAGCCGGACAGAAACCGGGGAGCTGTTTTTT.

The gene calls are TRBV2 and TRBJ2-7; 8 nucleotides line up with TRBD2. Germline V gene lookup returns CDR1 SNHLY and CDR2 FYNNEI. Losses at the gene ends were 3 bases for V and 4 bases for J; bases not matched to a gene: 8. The CDR3 is made up of 15 amino acids. The CDR3 reads CASSERWTSSYEQYF. The CDR3 bases are TGTGCCAGCAGTGAGAGGTGGACTAGCAGTTACGAGCAGTACTTC.

This clone was observed a few times. The V and J genes are TRBV25-1 and TRBJ1-6, with 7 bases aligning to TRBD1. CDR3 length: 16 residues. Looked up from germline, CDR1 is MGHDK and CDR2 is SYGVNS. Trimming removed 4 bases from V and 7 bases from J; junction bases left unmatched: 10. The CDR3 DNA reads as TGTGCCAGCAGTGTTCACTGGGACAGCGGGAATTCACCCCTCCACTTT. Its protein product is CASSVHWDSGNSPLHF. The whole variable domain, filled in from reference TRBV25-1 and TRBJ1-6, reads EADIYQTPRYLVIGTGKKITLECSQTMGHDKMYWYQQDPGMELHLIHYSYGVNSTEKGDLSSESTVSRIRTEHFPLTLESARPSHTSQYLCASSVHWDSGNSPLHFGNGTRLTVT.

The chain couples TRBV7-2 to TRBJ2-3; D is unclear. Deletions cut 0 bases from V and 2 bases from J, with 6 bases between. The germline CDR1 and CDR2 sequences are SGHTA and FQGNSA. The CDR3 is 14 residues long. This CDR3 reads CASSLAGFTDTQYF. In nucleotides, the CDR3 is TGTGCCAGCAGCTTAGCGGGATTCACAGATACGCAGTATTTT.